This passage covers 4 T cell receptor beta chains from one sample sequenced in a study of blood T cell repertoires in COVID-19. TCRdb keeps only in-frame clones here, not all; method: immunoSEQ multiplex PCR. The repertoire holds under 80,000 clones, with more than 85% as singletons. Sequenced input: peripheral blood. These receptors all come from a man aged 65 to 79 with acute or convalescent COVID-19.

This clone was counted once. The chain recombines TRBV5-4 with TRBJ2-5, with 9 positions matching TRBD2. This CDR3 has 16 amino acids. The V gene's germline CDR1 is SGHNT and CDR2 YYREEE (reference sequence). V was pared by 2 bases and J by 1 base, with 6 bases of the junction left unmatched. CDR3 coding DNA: TGTGCCAGCAGCTTTAGGCTAGCGGGGCCCCAAGAGACCCAGTACTTC. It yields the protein CASSFRLAGPQETQYF.

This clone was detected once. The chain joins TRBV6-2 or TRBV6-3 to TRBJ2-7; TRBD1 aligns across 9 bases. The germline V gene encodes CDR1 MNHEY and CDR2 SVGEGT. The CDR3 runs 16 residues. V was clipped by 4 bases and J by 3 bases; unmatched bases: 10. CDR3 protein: CASSLAGTGLFYEQYF. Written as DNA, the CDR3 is TGTGCCAGCAGTTTGGCCGGGACAGGGCTTTTCTACGAGCAGTACTTC.

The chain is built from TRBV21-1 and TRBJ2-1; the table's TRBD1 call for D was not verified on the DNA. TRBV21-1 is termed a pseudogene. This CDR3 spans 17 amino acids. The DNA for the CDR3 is TGTGCCAGCAGTTATACCTCAACAGGGAGCTCCTACAATGAGCAGTTCTTC. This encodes CASSYTSTGSSYNEQFF.

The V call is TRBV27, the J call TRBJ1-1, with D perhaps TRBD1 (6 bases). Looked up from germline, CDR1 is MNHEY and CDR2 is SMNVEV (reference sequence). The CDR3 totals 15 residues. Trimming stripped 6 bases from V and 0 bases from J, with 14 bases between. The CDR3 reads CASRMTGPMNTEAFF. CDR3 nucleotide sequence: TGTGCCAGCAGAATGACAGGACCTATGAACACTGAAGCTTTCTTT.